What follows are 12 T cell receptor beta chains derived from one specimen sequenced in a study of control samples from healthy donors and cancer patients. Profiling relied on immunoSEQ multiplex PCR, and the TCRdb table lists in-frame clones only, not all of them. The sample records some 140,000 clones, over 90% being singletons. The sample comprised PBMCs. These TCRs come from a man aged 55 to 69 with colorectal cancer.

The chain carries TRBV7-9 and TRBJ2-3; TRBD1 matches at 10 bases. The CDR3 extends over 15 amino acids. Germline CDR1 and CDR2: SEHNR and FQNEAQ (reference sequence). With V trimmed by 5 bases and J by 1 base, 3 bases remained unmatched. CDR3 region: CASSMGQGRTDTQYF. In DNA form, the CDR3 reads TGTGCCAGCAGCATGGGACAGGGGCGCACAGATACGCAGTATTTT.

A single count supports this clone. This chain links TRBV6-6 with TRBJ2-1; TRBD2 agrees at 7 bases. Germline V gives CDR1 MNHNY, CDR2 SVGAGI (reference sequence). This CDR3 has 14 residues. V lost 7 bases, J lost 2 bases, and 5 bases stayed unmatched. CDR3 in amino acids: CASIGGGAYNEQFF. CDR3 in DNA: TGTGCCAGCATTGGTGGGGGGGCCTACAATGAGCAGTTCTTC.

This chain links TRBV5-8 with TRBJ1-6; no clear D. With 0 bases removed from V and 0 bases from J, the gap between germline ends came to 10 bases. The germline gives CDR1 SGHTS, CDR2 YDEGEE. The CDR3 spans 17 residues. DNA for the CDR3: TGTGCCAGCAGCTTGGGCCGACGGAGCTCCTATAATTCACCCCTCCACTTT. It specifies CASSLGRRSSYNSPLHF.

The V call is TRBV6-4, the J call TRBJ1-3; the D is unclear. The V end was cut by 2 bases, the J end by 5 bases, with 7 bases between. The germline gives CDR1 MRHNA, CDR2 SNTAGT. CDR3 length equals 13 residues. The CDR3 nucleotides are TGTGCCAGCAGTGACCGGAGGAGAAACACCATATATTTT. Translated: CASSDRRRNTIYF.

The chain is built from TRBV6-5 and TRBJ2-7; 9 bases line up with TRBD2. Trimming at V came to 4 bases and at J to 5 bases, leaving 6 bases not matched to a gene. Germline V CDR1 and CDR2: MNHEY, SVGAGI. There are 14 residues in the CDR3. For the CDR3, the DNA is TGTGCCAGCAGTTTGGGACTAGCTTTCGACGAGCAGTACTTC. Translated, it gives CASSLGLAFDEQYF.

The J gene is TRBJ1-2, the V gene TRBV28; D uncertain. The germline V gene encodes CDR1 MDHEN and CDR2 SYDVKM. V lost 1 base and J 4 bases, leaving 7 bases between the germline ends. The CDR3 covers 13 residues. CDR3 protein: CASSLSGSYGYTF. CDR3 nucleotides: TGTGCCAGCAGTTTATCAGGAAGCTATGGCTACACCTTC.

J is TRBJ1-6 and V is TRBV6-1; no firm D call. The germline CDR1 and CDR2 sequences are MNHNS and SASEGT. The CDR3 length is 13 residues. Trimming shortened V by 0 bases and J by 12 bases, and 9 bases separated the two germline ends. The CDR3 sequence: CASSEARAQPLHF. Here the CDR3 DNA reads TGTGCCAGCAGTGAAGCGCGGGCCCAACCCCTCCACTTT.

This clone was picked up one time. The V call is TRBV28, the J call TRBJ1-5; D not certain. Germline-derived CDR1 and CDR2 are MDHEN and SYDVKM. Trimming shortened V by 2 bases and J by 1 base, and 6 bases separated the two germline ends. The CDR3 loop spans 14 amino acids. The CDR3 spells CASSLGGSNQPQHF. The CDR3 nucleotides read TGTGCCAGCAGTTTAGGAGGGAGCAATCAGCCCCAGCATTTT. Full variable domain (remainder filled in from reference TRBV28 and TRBJ1-5): DVKVTQSSRYLVKRTGEKVFLECVQDMDHENMFWYRQDPGLGLRLIYFSYDVKMKEKGDIPEGYSVSREKKERFSLILESASTNQTSMYLCASSLGGSNQPQHFGDGTRLSIL.

V and J are TRBV25-1 and TRBJ1-1; TRBD1 matches at 12 bases. Germline values: CDR1 MGHDK, CDR2 SYGVNS. The CDR3 is 18 amino acids. The V segment lost 5 bases and the J segment 4 bases; nucleotides outside the gene matches: 14. CDR3 sequence reads: CASSSPLGQGAMATEAFF. The CDR3 bases are TGTGCCAGCAGTTCCCCCCTGGGACAGGGGGCAATGGCCACTGAAGCTTTCTTT.

The V and J genes are TRBV12-3 or TRBV12-4 and TRBJ1-3; D remains unclear. The CDR3 is 12 amino acids. V lost 3 bases and J lost 3, with 3 bases in between. CDR3 in amino acids: CASSFDGNTIYF. The CDR3 DNA sequence: TGTGCCAGCAGTTTCGATGGAAACACCATATATTTT.

The chain joins TRBV5-1 to TRBJ1-4, with D perhaps TRBD1 (6 bases). The ends were cut back, 5 bases at V and 0 bases at J, with 14 bases in the middle. The CDR3 is made up of 16 amino acids. The V gene's germline CDR1 is SGHRS and CDR2 YFSETQ. CDR3 in DNA: TGCGCCAGCAGTTCCACAGGGACGGCAACTAATGAAAAACTGTTTTTT. Its translation is CASSSTGTATNEKLFF.

As for this clone: A junction end diverges from the germline sequence, so it may reflect a read error. Other DNA sequences in this specimen translate into the identical CDR3. The rearrangement uses TRBV28 and TRBJ1-5; D not resolved. In germline, CDR1 is MDHEN, CDR2 SYDVKM. The length of the CDR3 is 12 residues. The CDR3 here is CASSLADQPQHF. The CDR3 DNA reads TGCGCCAGCAGCCTCGCGGATCAGCCCCAGCATTTT.